This T cell receptor beta chain was recovered during a study of technical replicates of blood from a few donors (dated by TCRdb to 2016 to 2017). CDR1 and CDR2 are drawn from the germline V gene (reference sequence): MNHEY, SMNVEV. V loses 6 bases, J loses 7 bases, and the germline ends lie 16 bases apart. CDR3 length: 14 amino acids, cysteine to phenylalanine. Only CDR3 DNA is held: 42 bases, read in frame from base 1. Library preparation used the immunoSEQ multiplex PCR assay. TCRdb took this table from immuneACCESS and kept in-frame rearrangements with V and J called. Such tables lack part of the clones; where checked against another copy, unresolved V genes explain under half of the gap, and the rest is unexplained. This sample lists around 69,000 clones; around 97% were detected once. The ten largest clones capture approximately 0.2% of the sample. Note on this clone: The antigen this receptor binds is unknown. No per-base quality is available; no much larger clone lies one base away.

This sequence uses TRBV27 and TRBJ1-5; TRBD1 is perhaps the D gene, given 5 matching bases. The TCR comes from a human donor in good health. Sample: T cells isolated from PBMCs. The CDR3 protein is CASRPSGVHQPQHF. The nucleotide sequence is given as TGTGCCAGCAGGCCATCGGGGGTTCACCAGCCCCAGCATTTT.